Included here is one T cell receptor (beta chain) sequence, with context. It lacks a known antigen. It has no much larger one-base neighbor in the sample; base qualities were not kept. The germline V gene supplies CDR1 LGHNA and CDR2 YSLEER. Inclusive of the bounding cysteine and phenylalanine, the CDR3 is 14 residues long. Only the CDR3 region is kept as DNA, spanning 42 bases read in frame from base 1. Clipping removes 4 bases from V and 2 bases from J, with 4 as the unmatched junction base count. This record belongs to a study of blood T cell repertoires in COVID-19 (dated by TCRdb to the early 2020s). About the full investigation: Collaborator samples came from the United States, Italy and Spain and covered acute and convalescent phases of COVID-19. The repertoires were released in a freely available public database intended as a resource for research on the immune response to SARS-CoV-2. Samples were obtained from the ongoing ImmuneRACE study (first 160 participants) and from 950 to 1,500 subjects provided by 6 global collaborators. HLA class I and class II types, where available, came from metadata supplied by the sample provider rather than from assay-based typing. The material from the prospective study consisted of cDNA or gDNA derived from T cells, B-cell-depleted T cells, or PBMCs. A de-identified subject ID, COVID-19 status, age in years and sex were almost always included in the sample metadata. Deeply sampled blood TCRbeta repertoires from subjects exposed to, actively infected with, or recovered from COVID-19 were included in the dataset.

Study-level results and caveats: The quantity of clinical and demographic metadata differed by source and by participant and was supplied without curation.

Samples from volunteer blood donors who had recovered from COVID-19 were contributed by a second Seattle source. The collaborating institutions used their own protocols to collect whole blood in K2EDTA tubes. For TCRbeta analysis, collaborator samples were shipped as frozen whole blood, as isolated PBMCs, or as DNA extracted from either sample type. The immunoSEQ Assay, a bias-controlled multiplex PCR, was used to amplify TCRbeta CDR3 regions from genomic DNA. Under the source paper's analysis protocol: The number of nucleated cells in each sample was estimated from the amplification of reference gene primers within the assay. Sequence reads were collapsed and filtered to measure the absolute abundance of every unique TCRbeta CDR3 rearrangement. Productive Simpson clonality was computed per sample as the square root of Simpson's diversity index over productive rearrangements. Imported from immuneACCESS, the table was reduced by TCRdb to in-frame sequences with V and J called. These copies leave out some clones; in studies compared against another copy, an unresolved V gene accounts for under half, and the cause of the remainder is not known. That table gives V, J and clone size, and the DNA gave D and trimming. The sample data list about 180,000 clones, and 80% to 90% of these were observed just once. The top ten hold less than 2% of the sample.

The V and J genes are TRBV4-3 and TRBJ2-7; a stretch of 8 junction bases matches TRBD1. What was sequenced was peripheral blood. This receptor was taken from a man aged 18-30 years who had recovered from COVID-19. The nucleotide sequence is TGCGCCAGCAGCCTAAGACAGGGGCCCTACGAGCAGTACTTC. This is translated as CASSLRQGPYEQYF.